This TCR beta chain was identified in a study of blood T cell repertoires in COVID-19. Study-level information: Spain, Italy and the United States supplied samples that represented acute and convalescent COVID-19. Sources were T cells, B-cell-depleted T cells, or PBMCs; the material itself was cDNA or gDNA.

Germline values: CDR1 SGHRS, CDR2 YFSETQ. This CDR3 has 14 amino acids. V lost 5 bases and J lost 8, with 14 bases in between. In the authors' workflow: Reference gene primer amplification in the assay estimated nucleated cell counts. Using immunoSEQ multiplex PCR, the repertoire was profiled, and TCRdb retains in-frame clones only, with some absent. V, J and clone size reflect that table, while D and trimming were determined from the DNA. This table holds hundreds of thousands of clones, about 87% found once. This TCR derives from a human donor in a cohort sampled during active COVID-19. This sequence joins TRBV5-1 and TRBJ1-6, with a tentative D call TRBD1 (5 bases). The sequenced sample consisted of peripheral blood. The CDR3 nucleotides are TGCGCCAGCAGTAACGACGGCAGGGATTCACCCCTCCACTTT. Its protein is CASSNDGRDSPLHF. Looking up the rest from reference TRBV5-1 and TRBJ1-6 gives the full variable domain: KAGVTQTPRYLIKTRGQQVTLSCSPISGHRSVSWYQQTPGQGLQFLFEYFSETQRNKGNFPGRFSGRQFSNSRSEMNVSTLELGDSALYLCASSNDGRDSPLHFGNGTRLTVT.